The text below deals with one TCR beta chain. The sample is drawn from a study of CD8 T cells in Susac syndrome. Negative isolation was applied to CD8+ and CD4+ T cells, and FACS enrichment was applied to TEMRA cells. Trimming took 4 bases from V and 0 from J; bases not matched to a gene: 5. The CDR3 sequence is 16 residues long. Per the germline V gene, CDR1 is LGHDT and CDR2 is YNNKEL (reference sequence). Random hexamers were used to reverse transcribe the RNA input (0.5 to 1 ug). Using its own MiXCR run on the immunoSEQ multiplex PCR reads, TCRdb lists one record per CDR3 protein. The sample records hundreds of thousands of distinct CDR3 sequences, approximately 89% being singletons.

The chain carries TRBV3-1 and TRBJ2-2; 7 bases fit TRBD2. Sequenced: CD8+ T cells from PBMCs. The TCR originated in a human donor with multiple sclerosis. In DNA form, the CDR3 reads TGTGCCAGCAGCCTTAGCGGGTGGGCGAACACCGGGGAGCTGTTTTTT. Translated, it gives CASSLSGWANTGELFF.